This TCR beta chain was observed in a study of blood T cell repertoires in COVID-19. Study overall: Samples representing acute and convalescent COVID-19 were sourced from the United States, Italy and Spain. T cells, B-cell-depleted T cells, or PBMCs supplied cDNA or gDNA.

In the authors' workflow: The authors estimated nucleated cell counts from reference gene primer amplification. Only in-frame clones appear in the TCRdb table, and some are missing; sequencing was by immunoSEQ multiplex PCR. The V and J calls and clone size come from that table; D and trimming were worked out from the DNA. The table records 35,000 to 50,000 clones, 80% to 90% of them present only once. This clone was picked up one time. The length of the CDR3 is 16 residues. Trimming shortened V by 0 bases and J by 0 bases, and 11 bases separated the two germline ends. From germline, CDR1 is MGHRA and CDR2 YSYEKL.

The chain carries TRBV4-1 and TRBJ2-5; weak D call: TRBD2 (6 bases). Sequences were obtained from peripheral blood. This receptor was identified in a man aged 65-85 years with active COVID-19. CDR3 protein: CASSQEEGWYQETQYF. In nucleotides, the CDR3 is TGCGCCAGCAGCCAAGAGGAGGGGTGGTACCAAGAGACCCAGTACTTC.